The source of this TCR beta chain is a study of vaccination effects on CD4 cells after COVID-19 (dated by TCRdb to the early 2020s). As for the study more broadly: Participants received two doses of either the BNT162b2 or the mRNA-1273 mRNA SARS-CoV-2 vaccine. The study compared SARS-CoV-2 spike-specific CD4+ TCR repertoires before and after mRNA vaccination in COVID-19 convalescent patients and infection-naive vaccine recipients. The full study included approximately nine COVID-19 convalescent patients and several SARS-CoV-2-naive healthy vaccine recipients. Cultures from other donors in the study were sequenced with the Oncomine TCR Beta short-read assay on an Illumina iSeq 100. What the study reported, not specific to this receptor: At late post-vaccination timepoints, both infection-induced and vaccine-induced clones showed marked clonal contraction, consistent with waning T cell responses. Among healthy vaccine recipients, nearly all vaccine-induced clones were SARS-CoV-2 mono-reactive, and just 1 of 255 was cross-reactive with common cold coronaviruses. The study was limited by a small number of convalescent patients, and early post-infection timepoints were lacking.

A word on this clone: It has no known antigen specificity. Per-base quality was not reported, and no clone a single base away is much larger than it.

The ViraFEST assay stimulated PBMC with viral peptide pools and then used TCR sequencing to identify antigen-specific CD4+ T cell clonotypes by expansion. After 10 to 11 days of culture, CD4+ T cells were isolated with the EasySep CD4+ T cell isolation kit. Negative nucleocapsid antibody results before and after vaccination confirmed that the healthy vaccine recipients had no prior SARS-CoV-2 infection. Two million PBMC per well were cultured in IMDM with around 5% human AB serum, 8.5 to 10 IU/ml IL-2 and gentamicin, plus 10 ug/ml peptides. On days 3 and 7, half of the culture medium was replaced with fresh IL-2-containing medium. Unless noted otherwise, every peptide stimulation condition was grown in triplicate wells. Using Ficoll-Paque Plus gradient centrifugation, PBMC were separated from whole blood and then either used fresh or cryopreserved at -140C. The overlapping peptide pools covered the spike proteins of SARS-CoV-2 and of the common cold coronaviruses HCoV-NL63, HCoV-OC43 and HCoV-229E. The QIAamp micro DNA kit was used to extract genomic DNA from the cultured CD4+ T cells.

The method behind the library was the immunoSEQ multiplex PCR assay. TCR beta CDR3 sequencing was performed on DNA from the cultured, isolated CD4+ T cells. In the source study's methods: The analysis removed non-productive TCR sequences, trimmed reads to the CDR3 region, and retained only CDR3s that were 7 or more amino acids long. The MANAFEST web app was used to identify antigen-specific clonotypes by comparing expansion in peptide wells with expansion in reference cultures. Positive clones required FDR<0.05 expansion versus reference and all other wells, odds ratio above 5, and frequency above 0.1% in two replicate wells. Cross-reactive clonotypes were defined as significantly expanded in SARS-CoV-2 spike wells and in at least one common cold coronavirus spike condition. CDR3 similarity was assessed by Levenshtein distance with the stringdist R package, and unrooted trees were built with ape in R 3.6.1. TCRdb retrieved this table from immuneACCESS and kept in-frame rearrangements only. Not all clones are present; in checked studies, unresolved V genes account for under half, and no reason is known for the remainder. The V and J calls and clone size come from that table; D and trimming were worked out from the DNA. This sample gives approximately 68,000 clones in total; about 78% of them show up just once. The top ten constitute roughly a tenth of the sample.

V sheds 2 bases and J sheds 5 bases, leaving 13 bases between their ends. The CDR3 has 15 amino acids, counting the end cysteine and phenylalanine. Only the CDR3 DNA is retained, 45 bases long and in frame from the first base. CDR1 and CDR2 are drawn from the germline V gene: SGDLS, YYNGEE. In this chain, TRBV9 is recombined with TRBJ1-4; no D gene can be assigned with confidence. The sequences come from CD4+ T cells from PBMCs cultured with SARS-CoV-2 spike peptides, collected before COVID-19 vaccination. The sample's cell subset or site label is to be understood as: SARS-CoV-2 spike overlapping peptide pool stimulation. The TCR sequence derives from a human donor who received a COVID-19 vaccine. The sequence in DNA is TGTGCCAGCAGCGTGGGAGCTGGGTTCAATGAAAAACTGTTTTTT. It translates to CASSVGAGFNEKLFF. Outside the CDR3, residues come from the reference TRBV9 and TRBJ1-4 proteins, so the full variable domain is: DSGVTQTPKHLITATGQRVTLRCSPRSGDLSVYWYQQSLDQGLQFLIQYYNGEERAKGNILERFSAQQFPDLHSELNLSSLELGDSALYFCASSVGAGFNEKLFFGSGTQLSVL.